This TCR beta chain was identified during a study of blood T cell repertoires in COVID-19. The wider study: The samples span acute and convalescent COVID-19 from the United States, Italy and Spain. T cells, B-cell-depleted T cells, or PBMCs supplied cDNA or gDNA.

CDR1 is SGHNT, CDR2 YENEEA, per germline. V was shortened by 5 bases and J by 3 bases, with 8 bases between the two germline ends. The CDR3 covers 12 residues. In the source study's methods: Using reference gene primer amplification, nucleated cell counts were estimated. The repertoire was sequenced with immunoSEQ multiplex PCR; TCRdb's copy has only in-frame clones and lacks some. The V and J calls and clone size come from that table; D and trimming were worked out from the DNA. The sample lists 25,000 to 30,000 clones, around 85% seen once, with about a sixth in the top ten. The genes are TRBV11-3 and TRBJ2-7; weak D call: TRBD1 (5 bases). This TCR came from a human donor in a cohort sampled during active COVID-19. Source material: peripheral blood. The CDR3 here is CASSPDSYEQYF. Here the CDR3 DNA reads TGTGCCAGCAGCCCCGACAGCTACGAGCAGTACTTC.